One and the same sample provided the 8 T cell receptor beta chains below, sequenced in a study of blood T cell repertoires in COVID-19. This table comes from immunoSEQ multiplex PCR, and its TCRdb copy is limited to in-frame clones, with some not included. This repertoire shows about 190,000 clones, 80% to 90% found once; its top ten account for approximately 15%. Source material: peripheral blood. The receptors here all came from a man aged 25 to 40 with active or convalescent COVID-19.

This clone occurred once. V usage is TRBV6-5 and J usage is TRBJ2-7; the D gene is possibly TRBD1 (6 bases). Between the trimmed V and J ends, which lost 2 bases and 5 bases, there was a span of 19 bases. Germline V gives CDR1 MNHEY, CDR2 SVGAGI. The CDR3 has 16 residues. Here the CDR3 reads CASSYGFNRDRDEQYF. CDR3 coding DNA: TGTGCCAGCAGTTACGGTTTTAACAGGGATAGGGACGAGCAGTACTTC.

V usage is TRBV14 and J usage is TRBJ1-1; 7 positions agree with TRBD1. Germline values: CDR1 SGHDN, CDR2 FVKESK. V lost 2 bases to trimming and J lost 9 bases; unmatched junction nucleotides: 9. The CDR3 is made up of 14 amino acids. Here the CDR3 DNA reads TGTGCCAGCAGCCAATCCAGACAGGGCGCGAAAGCTTTCTTT. It specifies CASSQSRQGAKAFF.

The V gene is TRBV28, the J gene TRBJ2-7; D is unclear. Per germline, CDR1 MDHEN and CDR2 SYDVKM. This CDR3 region has 14 residues. The V and J ends lost 7 bases and 5 bases respectively, with 18 bases between them. CDR3 in amino acids: CASTSAGGVNEQYV. The CDR3 DNA reads as TGTGCCAGCACTTCGGCCGGCGGCGTTAACGAGCAGTACGTC.

The V gene is TRBV15, the J gene TRBJ1-2, with a possible D match to TRBD1 (6 bases). The CDR3 contains 15 residues. Between the trimmed V and J ends, which lost 0 bases and 3 bases, there was a span of 11 bases. The germline gives CDR1 LNHNV, CDR2 YYDKDF (reference sequence). The CDR3 is CATSRDPTGYYGYTF. CDR3 coding DNA: TGTGCCACCAGCAGAGACCCGACAGGATACTATGGCTACACCTTC.

This clone was recorded only once. The chain is built from TRBV30 and TRBJ1-2, with D perhaps TRBD1 (5 bases). V was trimmed by 1 base and J by 8 bases, leaving 14 bases between them. Per germline, CDR1 GTSNPN and CDR2 SVGIG (reference sequence). The CDR3 has 13 residues. CDR3 bases: TGTGCCTGGAGTGACCGCAGGGCGGGAGGCTACACCTTC. Residues: CAWSDRRAGGYTF.

The J gene is TRBJ1-4, the V gene TRBV19; D is unclear. Looked up from germline, CDR1 is LNHDA and CDR2 is SQIVND (reference sequence). The germline V and J ends were trimmed by 2 bases and 8 bases, with 15 bases remaining between them. CDR3 length: 15 residues. The CDR3 loop reads CASSIQATSEEKLFF. CDR3 in DNA: TGTGCCAGTAGTATACAGGCGACCTCGGAAGAAAAACTGTTTTTT.

The V and J genes are TRBV7-9 and TRBJ1-1; 7 bases line up with TRBD1. The CDR3 runs 16 residues. The ends lost 1 base at V and 3 bases at J; junction bases unmatched: 8. The V gene's germline CDR1 is SEHNR and CDR2 FQNEAQ (reference sequence). Here the CDR3 reads CASSLVNRGKDTEAFF. CDR3 DNA: TGTGCCAGCAGCTTAGTCAACAGGGGCAAGGACACTGAAGCTTTCTTT.

V usage is TRBV10-3 and J usage is TRBJ1-2, with D uncertain. The CDR3 extends over 13 amino acids. CDR1 ENHRY and CDR2 SYGVKD come from the germline V gene. Trimming cost V 0 bases and J 7 bases, with 9 bases left between them. CDR3 sequence (DNA): TGTGCCATCAGTGAGTCGGAGGGTTTTGGCTACACCTTC. Protein sequence: CAISESEGFGYTF.